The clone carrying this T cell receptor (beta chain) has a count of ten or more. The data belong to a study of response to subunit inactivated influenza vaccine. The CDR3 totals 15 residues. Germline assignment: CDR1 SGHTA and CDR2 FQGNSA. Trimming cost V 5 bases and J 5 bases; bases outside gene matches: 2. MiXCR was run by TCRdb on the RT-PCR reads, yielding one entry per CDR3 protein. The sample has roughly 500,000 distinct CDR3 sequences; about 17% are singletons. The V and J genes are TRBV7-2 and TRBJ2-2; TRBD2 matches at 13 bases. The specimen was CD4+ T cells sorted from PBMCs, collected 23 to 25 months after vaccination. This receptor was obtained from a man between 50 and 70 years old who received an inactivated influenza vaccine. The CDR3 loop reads CASSLTSGGTGELFF. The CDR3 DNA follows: TGTGCCAGCAGCCTGACTAGCGGGGGGACCGGGGAGCTGTTTTTT.